The clone carrying this T cell receptor (beta chain) has ten or more counts. V was pared by 6 bases and J by 6 bases, with 11 bases between. The CDR3 runs to 13 residues. In the authors' methods: The assay estimated nucleated cells by amplifying reference gene primers. TCRdb's copy holds only in-frame clones and misses some; the assay was immunoSEQ multiplex PCR. V, J and clone size derive from that table, while D and trimming were established from the DNA sequence. The sample shows about 200,000 clones, about four fifths of them seen only once. The data are from a study of blood T cell repertoires in COVID-19. Across the study: Donors in the United States, Italy and Spain gave samples during acute or convalescent COVID-19. The cDNA or gDNA used as material had been derived from T cells, B-cell-depleted T cells, or PBMCs.

The chain carries TRBV12-3 or TRBV12-4 and TRBJ2-2; possibly TRBD1 for D (5 bases). The material sequenced was peripheral blood. The TCR comes from a man aged 60-69 years with acute or convalescent COVID-19. CDR3 in DNA: TGTGCCAGCAGCTCCAGGGTGGCCGGGGAGCTGTTTTTT. Encoded protein: CASSSRVAGELFF.